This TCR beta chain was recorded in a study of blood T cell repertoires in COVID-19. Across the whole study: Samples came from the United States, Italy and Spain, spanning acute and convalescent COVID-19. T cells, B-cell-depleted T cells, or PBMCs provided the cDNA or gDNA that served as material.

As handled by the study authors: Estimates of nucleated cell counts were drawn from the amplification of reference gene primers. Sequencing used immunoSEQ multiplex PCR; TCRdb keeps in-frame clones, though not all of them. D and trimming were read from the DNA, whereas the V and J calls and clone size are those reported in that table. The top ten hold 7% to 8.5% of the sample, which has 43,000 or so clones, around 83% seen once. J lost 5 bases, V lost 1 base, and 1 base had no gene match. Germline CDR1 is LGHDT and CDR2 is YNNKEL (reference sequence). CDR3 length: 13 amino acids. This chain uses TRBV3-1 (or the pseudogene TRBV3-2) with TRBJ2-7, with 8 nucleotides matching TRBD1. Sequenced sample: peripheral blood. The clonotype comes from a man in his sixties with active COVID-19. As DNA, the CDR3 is TGTGCCAGCAGCCAAGGACAGGGGAACGAGCAGTACTTC. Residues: CASSQGQGNEQYF.